Listed below are T cell receptor beta chains from one sample, sequenced in a study of T cell responses to AZD1222 COVID-19 vaccine. TCRdb keeps only in-frame clones here, not all; method: immunoSEQ multiplex PCR. The sample lists about 140,000 clones, 90% to 95% occurring once. Here the sequenced sample was peripheral blood, taken 28 days after the second AZD1222 dose. The receptor source for this set is an adult who received the AZD1222 COVID-19 vaccine. CDR3s include the opening cysteine and the closing phenylalanine or tryptophan. Fields, in order: clone size, D gene, V gene, J gene, CDR3 DNA, CDR3 protein. The D gene is left open where the match is weak. Some rows have no size entry. The others give once, few or many, or a class for an expanded clone.

abundance: NA; d_gene: NA; v_gene: TRBV9; j_gene: TRBJ2-1; CDR3nt: TGTGCCAGCAGCATCCGAGGTGGGGGTGAGCAGTTCTTC; CDR3aa: CASSIRGGGEQFF
abundance: NA; d_gene: NA; v_gene: TRBV4-1; j_gene: TRBJ2-1; CDR3nt: TGCGCCAGCAGCCAACGTGGGTACAATGAGCAGTTCTTC; CDR3aa: CASSQRGYNEQFF
abundance: NA; d_gene: TRBD1; v_gene: TRBV2; j_gene: TRBJ1-2; CDR3nt: TGTGCCAGCAGTCCGGACAGGGGAGATACCTATGGCTACACCTTC; CDR3aa: CASSPDRGDTYGYTF
abundance: NA; d_gene: NA; v_gene: TRBV5-6; j_gene: TRBJ1-5; CDR3nt: TGTGCCAGCAGCTTGGGTTTACAGGGAAATCAGCCCCAGCATTTT; CDR3aa: CASSLGLQGNQPQHF
abundance: once; d_gene: TRBD1; v_gene: TRBV7-2; j_gene: TRBJ2-1; CDR3nt: TGTGCCAGCAGCTTCGACAGGGCCTACAATGAGCAGTTCTTC; CDR3aa: CASSFDRAYNEQFF
abundance: NA; d_gene: TRBD1; v_gene: TRBV19; j_gene: TRBJ1-3; CDR3nt: TGTGCCAGTACGGTACAGGGGGGAAACACCATATATTTT; CDR3aa: CASTVQGGNTIYF
abundance: NA; d_gene: NA; v_gene: TRBV7-8; j_gene: TRBJ1-2; CDR3nt: TGTGCCAGCAGCCCCGACAGCTATGGCTACACCTTC; CDR3aa: CASSPDSYGYTF
abundance: NA; d_gene: NA; v_gene: TRBV6-2/TRBV6-3; j_gene: TRBJ1-1; CDR3nt: TGTGCCAGCAGCGAGATCCGACAGGCAATTATTAACACTGAAGCTTTCTTT; CDR3aa: CASSEIRQAIINTEAFF
abundance: NA; d_gene: TRBD1; v_gene: TRBV5-6; j_gene: TRBJ1-5; CDR3nt: TGTGCCAGCAGCTTGGCCGACAGGGGGGGCAATCAGCCCCAGCATTTT; CDR3aa: CASSLADRGGNQPQHF
abundance: NA; d_gene: NA; v_gene: TRBV29-1; j_gene: TRBJ1-4; CDR3nt: TGCAGCGTTGCCCCAGGGAGGACTAATGAAAAACTGTTTTTT; CDR3aa: CSVAPGRTNEKLFF
abundance: NA; d_gene: NA; v_gene: TRBV27; j_gene: TRBJ1-6; CDR3nt: TGTGCCAGCAGCCTCTTTGGGGGGACCTATAATTCACCCCTCCACTTT; CDR3aa: CASSLFGGTYNSPLHF
abundance: NA; d_gene: NA; v_gene: TRBV30; j_gene: TRBJ1-2; CDR3nt: TGTGCCTGCGGGAGGGGTGGCTATGGCTACACCTTC; CDR3aa: CACGRGGYGYTF
abundance: NA; d_gene: NA; v_gene: TRBV27; j_gene: TRBJ1-6; CDR3nt: TGTGCCAGCAGTTTATTTGCCAGCCCTAAGAGTCTCTCACCCCTCCACTTT; CDR3aa: CASSLFASPKSLSPLHF
abundance: NA; d_gene: TRBD1; v_gene: TRBV11-2; j_gene: TRBJ2-5; CDR3nt: TGTGCCAGCAGCTTGTTGACAGGGGGTAGTTCAGAGACCCAGTACTTC; CDR3aa: CASSLLTGGSSETQYF
abundance: NA; d_gene: NA; v_gene: TRBV7-9; j_gene: TRBJ2-3; CDR3nt: TGTGCCAGCAGCTCCCCCTTTAGTGCCGGAGGGACTAGCACAGATACGCAGTATTTT; CDR3aa: CASSSPFSAGGTSTDTQYF
abundance: NA; d_gene: TRBD1; v_gene: TRBV28; j_gene: TRBJ1-2; CDR3nt: TGTGCCAGTAACAGGGGGCGCGGATATGGCTACACCTTC; CDR3aa: CASNRGRGYGYTF
abundance: NA; d_gene: NA; v_gene: TRBV6-1; j_gene: TRBJ1-4; CDR3nt: TGTGCCAGCAGTGAAGCGCTTCGGAGGGGACCGAAGGGAAAACTGTTTTTT; CDR3aa: CASSEALRRGPKGKLFF
abundance: NA; d_gene: NA; v_gene: TRBV3-1/TRBV3-2; j_gene: TRBJ2-7; CDR3nt: TGTGCCAGCAGCCCGACAGCGACCTACGAGCAGTACTTC; CDR3aa: CASSPTATYEQYF
abundance: NA; d_gene: NA; v_gene: TRBV15; j_gene: TRBJ2-1; CDR3nt: TGTGCCACCAGCAGAGATTTGGAGGGCCAGAGTGAGCAGTTCTTC; CDR3aa: CATSRDLEGQSEQFF
abundance: NA; d_gene: TRBD2; v_gene: TRBV28; j_gene: TRBJ2-1; CDR3nt: TGTGCCAGCAGCCAACCACGGACTAGGAACCATGAGCAGTTCTTC; CDR3aa: CASSQPRTRNHEQFF
abundance: NA; d_gene: NA; v_gene: TRBV9; j_gene: TRBJ1-4; CDR3nt: TGTGCCAGCAGCGCGTCGGACCTGGAGGGTAAAAAACTGTTTTTT; CDR3aa: CASSASDLEGKKLFF
abundance: NA; d_gene: TRBD1; v_gene: TRBV28; j_gene: TRBJ1-1; CDR3nt: TGTGCCAGCAAGACACAGGGGGTATGGACTGAAGCTTTCTTT; CDR3aa: CASKTQGVWTEAFF
abundance: NA; d_gene: NA; v_gene: TRBV5-1; j_gene: TRBJ2-5; CDR3nt: TGCGCCAGCAGCCCCCAGACTGGGGGTCAAGAGACCCAGTACTTC; CDR3aa: CASSPQTGGQETQYF
abundance: NA; d_gene: NA; v_gene: TRBV18; j_gene: TRBJ2-1; CDR3nt: TGTGCCAGCTCCCCGCAGAATCAGGGGGGGAGAAATGAGCAGTTCTTC; CDR3aa: CASSPQNQGGRNEQFF
abundance: NA; d_gene: TRBD2; v_gene: TRBV3-1/TRBV3-2; j_gene: TRBJ2-3; CDR3nt: TGTGCCAGCAGCCAGGGCTTAGCGGGAGATACGCAGTATTTT; CDR3aa: CASSQGLAGDTQYF
abundance: NA; d_gene: NA; v_gene: TRBV11-3; j_gene: TRBJ2-3; CDR3nt: TGTGCCAGCAGCCTCGACCAGTTCAACACGCAGTATTTT; CDR3aa: CASSLDQFNTQYF
abundance: NA; d_gene: NA; v_gene: TRBV4-1; j_gene: TRBJ1-5; CDR3nt: TGCGCCAGCAGCCAAGGTTGGGGGGCGACTCAGCCCCAGCATTTT; CDR3aa: CASSQGWGATQPQHF
abundance: NA; d_gene: NA; v_gene: TRBV6-5; j_gene: TRBJ2-1; CDR3nt: TGTGCCAGCAGTTTGGAGGCGGGGGCGGATGAGCAGTTCTTC; CDR3aa: CASSLEAGADEQFF
abundance: NA; d_gene: TRBD2; v_gene: TRBV18; j_gene: TRBJ2-1; CDR3nt: TGTGCCAGCTCACCACAAAGCGGGAGGGGGGACAATGAGCAGTTCTTC; CDR3aa: CASSPQSGRGDNEQFF
abundance: NA; d_gene: NA; v_gene: TRBV11-3; j_gene: TRBJ1-1; CDR3nt: TGTGCCAGCAGCCCCCCCGGGAAAGCTGAAGCTTTCTTT; CDR3aa: CASSPPGKAEAFF
abundance: NA; d_gene: NA; v_gene: TRBV4-1; j_gene: TRBJ2-5; CDR3nt: TGCGCCAGCAGCCAAGGTGGACAGAAGACCCAGTACTTC; CDR3aa: CASSQGGQKTQYF
abundance: once; d_gene: NA; v_gene: TRBV12-3/TRBV12-4; j_gene: TRBJ2-7; CDR3nt: TGTGCCAGCAGTTTAGGGGGCGAGTACGAGCAGTACTTC; CDR3aa: CASSLGGEYEQYF
abundance: NA; d_gene: NA; v_gene: TRBV2; j_gene: TRBJ2-7; CDR3nt: TGTGCCAGCAGTGTGGGGACACCCTGGCAGGGCTACGAGCAGTACTTC; CDR3aa: CASSVGTPWQGYEQYF
abundance: NA; d_gene: NA; v_gene: TRBV11-3; j_gene: TRBJ2-7; CDR3nt: TGTGCCAGCAGGCGGACAGCCTACGAGCAGTACTTC; CDR3aa: CASRRTAYEQYF
abundance: NA; d_gene: NA; v_gene: TRBV2; j_gene: TRBJ1-5; CDR3nt: TGTGCCAATCTCGTGTATTATCGCAATCAGCCCCAGCATTTT; CDR3aa: CANLVYYRNQPQHF
abundance: NA; d_gene: NA; v_gene: TRBV7-9; j_gene: TRBJ2-7; CDR3nt: TGTGCCAGCAGCCATGGACGCTACGAGCAGTACTTC; CDR3aa: CASSHGRYEQYF
abundance: NA; d_gene: TRBD1; v_gene: TRBV28; j_gene: TRBJ2-7; CDR3nt: TGTGCCAGCAGCCCTAGCAGGGGGTCCTACGAGCAGTACTTC; CDR3aa: CASSPSRGSYEQYF
abundance: NA; d_gene: NA; v_gene: TRBV7-3; j_gene: TRBJ1-1; CDR3nt: TGTGCCAGCAGCCCCGGGGGACCTGAGTCTTTCTTT; CDR3aa: CASSPGGPESFF
abundance: NA; d_gene: TRBD2; v_gene: TRBV29-1; j_gene: TRBJ2-7; CDR3nt: TGCAGCGTCACTAGCGGGAGTCGGGAGCAGTACTTC; CDR3aa: CSVTSGSREQYF
abundance: NA; d_gene: TRBD2; v_gene: TRBV28; j_gene: TRBJ2-1; CDR3nt: TGTGCCAGCAGTTCTGCTAGCGGGAGTCGACACAATGAGCAGTTCTTC; CDR3aa: CASSSASGSRHNEQFF
abundance: NA; d_gene: TRBD2; v_gene: TRBV28; j_gene: TRBJ2-7; CDR3nt: TGTGCCAGCAGTTTCGATCTAGCGGGGGCACCAGGCGACGAGCAGTACTTC; CDR3aa: CASSFDLAGAPGDEQYF
abundance: NA; d_gene: TRBD1; v_gene: TRBV28; j_gene: TRBJ1-5; CDR3nt: TGTGCCAGCAGTCCAGGGGACAGGGGTAATCAGCCCCAGCATTTT; CDR3aa: CASSPGDRGNQPQHF
abundance: NA; d_gene: TRBD1; v_gene: TRBV6-5; j_gene: TRBJ1-4; CDR3nt: TGTGCCAGCAGTTACAGACAGGGGACAAGGGAAAAACTGTTTTTT; CDR3aa: CASSYRQGTREKLFF
abundance: NA; d_gene: NA; v_gene: TRBV5-1; j_gene: TRBJ1-1; CDR3nt: TGCGCCAGCAGCTCGGAGACAGGAGTGAACACTGAAGCTTTCTTT; CDR3aa: CASSSETGVNTEAFF
abundance: NA; d_gene: NA; v_gene: TRBV6-5; j_gene: TRBJ1-1; CDR3nt: TGTGCCAGCAGTCCCCCGTCCCAACGGGGAGCTTTCTTT; CDR3aa: CASSPPSQRGAFF
abundance: NA; d_gene: TRBD2; v_gene: TRBV6-2/TRBV6-3; j_gene: TRBJ2-3; CDR3nt: TGTGCCAGCAGTTACGTTGGGAGCGGGACCCTCACAGATACGCAGTATTTT; CDR3aa: CASSYVGSGTLTDTQYF
abundance: NA; d_gene: NA; v_gene: TRBV4-3; j_gene: TRBJ1-4; CDR3nt: TGCGCCAGCAGCCAAGTGGGGGCAGGCCTAACCGGGGCGGATAAACTGTTTTTT; CDR3aa: CASSQVGAGLTGADKLFF
abundance: NA; d_gene: TRBD2; v_gene: TRBV9; j_gene: TRBJ2-5; CDR3nt: TGTGCCAGCAGCGTAGGAACTAGCGGGAGCCTCCAAGAGACCCAGTACTTC; CDR3aa: CASSVGTSGSLQETQYF
abundance: NA; d_gene: NA; v_gene: TRBV28; j_gene: TRBJ2-3; CDR3nt: TGTGCCAGCAGTTTTATCGTAGATACGCAGTATTTT; CDR3aa: CASSFIVDTQYF
abundance: NA; d_gene: NA; v_gene: TRBV2; j_gene: TRBJ1-2; CDR3nt: TGTGCCAGCAGGGGTCCTCACTACTATGGCTACACCTTC; CDR3aa: CASRGPHYYGYTF
abundance: once; d_gene: NA; v_gene: TRBV12-2; j_gene: TRBJ2-4; CDR3nt: TGTGCTTCCCTGGAGGTTAGGTCCAAAAACATTCAGTACTTC; CDR3aa: CASLEVRSKNIQYF
abundance: NA; d_gene: NA; v_gene: TRBV9; j_gene: TRBJ1-6; CDR3nt: TGTGCCAGCAGCCCCCAGGGTAATAATTCACCCCTCCACTTT; CDR3aa: CASSPQGNNSPLHF
abundance: NA; d_gene: TRBD2; v_gene: TRBV9; j_gene: TRBJ2-7; CDR3nt: TGTGCCAGCAGCGTAGCGGCGGGAGCTGCAAACGAGCAGTACTTC; CDR3aa: CASSVAAGAANEQYF